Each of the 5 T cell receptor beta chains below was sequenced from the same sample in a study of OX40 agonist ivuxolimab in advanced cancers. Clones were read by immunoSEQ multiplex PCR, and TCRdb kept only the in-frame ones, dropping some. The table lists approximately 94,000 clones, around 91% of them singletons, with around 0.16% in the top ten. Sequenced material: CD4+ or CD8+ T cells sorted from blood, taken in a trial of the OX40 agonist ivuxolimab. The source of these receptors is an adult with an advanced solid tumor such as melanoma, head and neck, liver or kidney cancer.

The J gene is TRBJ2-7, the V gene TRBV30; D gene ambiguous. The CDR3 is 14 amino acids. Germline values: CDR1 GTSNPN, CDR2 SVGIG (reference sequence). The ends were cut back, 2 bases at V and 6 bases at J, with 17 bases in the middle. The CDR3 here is CAWSSGLLGREQYF. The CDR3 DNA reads TGTGCCTGGAGTTCAGGTTTACTTGGGCGCGAGCAGTACTTC.

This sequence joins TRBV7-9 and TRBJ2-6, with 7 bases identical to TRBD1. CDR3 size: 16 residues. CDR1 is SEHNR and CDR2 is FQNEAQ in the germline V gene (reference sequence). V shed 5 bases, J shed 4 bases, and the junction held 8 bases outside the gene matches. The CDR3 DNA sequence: TGTGCCAGCAGCGCTATGACAGGGCGCGGGGCCAACGTCCTGACTTTC. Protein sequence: CASSAMTGRGANVLTF.

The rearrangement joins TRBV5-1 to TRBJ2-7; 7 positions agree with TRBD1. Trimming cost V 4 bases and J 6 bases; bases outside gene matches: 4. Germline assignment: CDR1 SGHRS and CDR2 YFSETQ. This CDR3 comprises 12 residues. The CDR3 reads CASSTGQLEQYF. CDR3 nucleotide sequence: TGCGCCAGCAGCACGGGACAGCTCGAGCAGTACTTC.

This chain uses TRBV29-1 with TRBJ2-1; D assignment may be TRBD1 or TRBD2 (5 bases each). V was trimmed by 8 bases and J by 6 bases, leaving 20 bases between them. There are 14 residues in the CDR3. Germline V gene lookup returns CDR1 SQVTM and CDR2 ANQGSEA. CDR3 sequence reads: CSSLRDQLINEQFF. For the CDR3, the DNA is TGCAGCAGCCTCCGGGACCAACTAATCAATGAGCAGTTCTTC.

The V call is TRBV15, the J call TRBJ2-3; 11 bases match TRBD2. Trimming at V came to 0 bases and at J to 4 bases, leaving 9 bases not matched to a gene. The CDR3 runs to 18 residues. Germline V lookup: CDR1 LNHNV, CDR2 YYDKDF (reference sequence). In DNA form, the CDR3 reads TGTGCCACCAGCAGAGATTGGAGAACTAGCGGGGGAGCAGATACGCAGTATTTT. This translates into CATSRDWRTSGGADTQYF.